The T cell receptor (beta chain) under discussion was sequenced for a study of T cell responses to AZD1222 COVID-19 vaccine. Broader study findings: All repertoire sampling was performed exclusively after the peak T cell response. Clonal diversity may have been underestimated in mostly white British donors.

Using immunoSEQ multiplex PCR, the repertoire was profiled, and TCRdb retains in-frame clones only, with some absent. The sample contains about 150,000 clones, approximately 85% of which appear only once. With respect to this clone: Its antigen remains unknown.

The CDR3 extends over 16 amino acids. Germline trimming cut 0 bases from V and 1 base from J; bases unmatched to any gene: 3. Germline V gives CDR1 SGHNT, CDR2 YYREEE (reference sequence). This sequence joins TRBV5-4 and TRBJ1-1, with 10 bases fitting TRBD1. The clonotype comes from an adult in good health. Here the sequenced sample was peripheral blood, taken on day 0 of AZD1222 vaccination. The chain's CDR3 is CASSLEDRGRNTEAFF. CDR3 DNA sequence: TGTGCCAGCAGCTTGGAAGACAGGGGGCGGAACACTGAAGCTTTCTTT.